Below, 21 T cell receptor beta chains from the same sample are listed, as sequenced in a study of beta chain features in type 1 diabetes. General study findings and limits: TCRB CDR3 length was moderately but significantly reduced in all four CD4+ subsets of Type 1 diabetes patients.

For these receptors, no antigen is known. Every isolated RNA sample was fully reverse transcribed, so sequencing captured expressed TCRB transcripts. Sequencing used immunoSEQ multiplex PCR; TCRdb keeps in-frame clones, though not all of them. The sample contains 300,000 to 450,000 clones, roughly 12% of which appear only once. Sequencing was done on a sample of naive CD4+ T cells from blood. These receptors all come from a woman under 30 with type 1 diabetes.

The chain recombines TRBV28 with TRBJ2-2; TRBD1 matches at 7 bases. The length of the CDR3 is 13 residues. CDR1 is MDHEN, CDR2 SYDVKM, per germline. Unmatched junction bases numbered 6, after V lost 7 bases and J lost 7 bases. The CDR3 DNA reads as TGTGCCAGCATAGACAGGGTTGTCGGGGAGCTGTTTTTT. Translating gives CASIDRVVGELFF.

The chain uses TRBV28 and TRBJ2-7; TRBD2 aligns across 14 bases. CDR3 length: 17 amino acids. Looked up from germline, CDR1 is MDHEN and CDR2 is SYDVKM. V trimming: 5 bases; J trimming: 3 bases; junction bases outside the gene matches: 9. CDR3 region: CASSLPLGTSGSYEQYF. The DNA of the CDR3 is TGTGCCAGCAGTCTACCACTAGGGACTAGCGGGAGCTACGAGCAGTACTTC. Using reference TRBV28 and TRBJ2-7 for the parts outside the CDR3, the full variable domain is DVKVTQSSRYLVKRTGEKVFLECVQDMDHENMFWYRQDPGLGLRLIYFSYDVKMKEKGDIPEGYSVSREKKERFSLILESASTNQTSMYLCASSLPLGTSGSYEQYFGPGTRLTVT.

The sample holds a few counts of this clone. This chain joins TRBV18 and TRBJ2-7; tentatively, D is TRBD2 (5 bases). CDR3 length equals 13 residues. Between the trimmed V and J ends, which lost 0 bases and 4 bases, there was a span of 7 bases. Per the germline V gene, CDR1 is KGHSH and CDR2 is LQKENI. CDR3 residues: CASSPPGVYEQYF. The DNA for the CDR3 is TGTGCCAGCTCACCACCCGGGGTTTACGAGCAGTACTTC.

The V and J genes are TRBV6-5 and TRBJ2-5, with D possibly TRBD2 on 6 matching bases. Germline CDR1 reads MNHEY; CDR2 reads SVGAGI. V lost 4 bases and J lost 5, with 14 bases in between. CDR3 length equals 14 residues. Here the CDR3 reads CASSSGGSPETQYF. CDR3 coding DNA: TGTGCCAGCAGTTCTGGAGGGTCACCGGAGACCCAGTACTTC.

As concerns this clone: Other DNA sequences in this sample translate to the same CDR3. The chain couples TRBV18 to TRBJ1-5; 7 nucleotides align to TRBD1. The V gene's germline CDR1 is KGHSH and CDR2 LQKENI. V was clipped by 3 bases and J by 2 bases; unmatched bases: 1. This CDR3 is built from 14 residues. The CDR3 spells CASSPGTGNQPQHF. CDR3 sequence (DNA): TGTGCCAGCTCACCTGGGACAGGCAATCAGCCCCAGCATTTT.

The table lists this clone with a few counts. This rearrangement joins TRBV2 to TRBJ2-7; TRBD1 is a possible D gene (5 bases). The V end lost 6 bases, the J end lost 4 bases, and 7 bases lay between the germline ends. The germline V gene encodes CDR1 SNHLY and CDR2 FYNNEI. The CDR3 sequence is 11 residues long. CDR3 region: CASSSGYEQYF. The CDR3 coding sequence is TGTGCCAGCAGCTCAGGGTACGAGCAGTACTTC.

The rearrangement joins TRBV7-2 to TRBJ2-5; a weak D match, TRBD2 (5 bases). Germline values: CDR1 SGHTA, CDR2 FQGNSA. The CDR3 extends over 13 amino acids. The V and J ends lost 3 bases and 5 bases respectively, with 10 bases between them. The DNA of the CDR3 is TGTGCCAGCAGCTTCGGGGAAGTGGAGACCCAGTACTTC. It specifies CASSFGEVETQYF.

This clone has just a few counts. The J gene is TRBJ1-1, the V gene TRBV19; 7 bases are a match to TRBD1. CDR3 length equals 15 residues. CDR1 LNHDA and CDR2 SQIVND come from the germline V gene (reference sequence). Losses at the gene ends were 3 bases for V and 2 bases for J; bases not matched to a gene: 6. In DNA form, the CDR3 reads TGTGCCAGTAGTATTGGGACAGTGACTAACACTGAAGCTTTCTTT. The encoded protein is CASSIGTVTNTEAFF.

This clone was observed a handful of times. The genes are TRBV19 and TRBJ1-1; no reliable D call. The germline V gene encodes CDR1 LNHDA and CDR2 SQIVND (reference sequence). The V end lost 3 bases, the J end lost 2 bases, and 7 bases lay between the germline ends. This CDR3 has 13 amino acids. Written as DNA, the CDR3 is TGTGCCAGTAGTATTAGGAGAAACACTGAAGCTTTCTTT. It specifies CASSIRRNTEAFF.

The V gene is TRBV28, the J gene TRBJ1-2; 12 positions agree with TRBD1. In germline, CDR1 is MDHEN, CDR2 SYDVKM. The CDR3 extends over 15 amino acids. After removal of 1 base from V and 5 bases from J, the junction contained 2 bases not matched to a gene. The CDR3 nucleotides are TGTGCCAGCAGTTTATCGGGACAGGGGGCTTATGGCTACACCTTC. Protein product: CASSLSGQGAYGYTF.

This clone was counted between two and nine times. At the DNA level, this CDR3 is encoded by other sequences in the same sample as well. The V call is TRBV5-4, the J call TRBJ2-1; D unresolved. Germline V gives CDR1 SGHNT, CDR2 YYREEE (reference sequence). This CDR3 is built from 15 residues. Deletions cut 0 bases from V and 0 bases from J, with 7 bases between. CDR3 nucleotides: TGTGCCAGCAGCTTGGACCCGAGCTCCTACAATGAGCAGTTCTTC. Its translation: CASSLDPSSYNEQFF.

V and J are TRBV19 and TRBJ1-5; D is undetermined. Per germline, CDR1 LNHDA and CDR2 SQIVND (reference sequence). V was trimmed by 7 bases and J by 6 bases, leaving 7 bases between them. CDR3 length equals 11 residues. CDR3 coding DNA: TGTGCCAGTAAGGCGGGTCAGCCCCAGCATTTT. This translates into CASKAGQPQHF.

V gene TRBV7-2 combines with J gene TRBJ2-7; 9 bases match TRBD1. J was trimmed by 4 bases and V by 7 bases; bases with no gene match: 8. The germline V gene encodes CDR1 SGHTA and CDR2 FQGNSA. CDR3 size: 14 residues. Here the CDR3 DNA reads TGTGCCAGCAAACCCGACAGGGGGTCTTACGAGCAGTACTTC. Its translation: CASKPDRGSYEQYF.

This chain links TRBV9 with TRBJ2-1; possibly TRBD1 for D (5 bases). Looked up from germline, CDR1 is SGDLS and CDR2 is YYNGEE. Trimming took off 0 bases at V and 3 bases at J, with 22 bases between the two ends. This CDR3 region has 19 residues. The CDR3 loop is CASSVAPDSSIDVYNEQFF. CDR3 nucleotide sequence: TGTGCCAGCAGCGTAGCTCCCGACAGTAGCATCGACGTCTACAATGAGCAGTTCTTC.

The genes are TRBV2 and TRBJ2-3, with 13 bases lining up with TRBD2. The CDR3 is 15 residues long. Germline loops: CDR1 SNHLY, CDR2 FYNNEI. V dropped 7 bases and J dropped 2; count of bases not matched to a gene: 3. The CDR3 spells CASKGLAGPTDTQYF. In DNA form, the CDR3 reads TGTGCCAGCAAGGGACTAGCGGGGCCCACAGATACGCAGTATTTT.

This clone was picked up a small number of times. The chain is built from TRBV11-3 and TRBJ2-3, with 7 bases identical to TRBD2. The CDR3 is 19 amino acids. The V gene end was trimmed by 3 bases and the J gene end by 1 base; junction bases not matched to a gene: 16. The germline CDR1 and CDR2 sequences are SGHNT and YENEEA. DNA for the CDR3: TGTGCCAGCAGCTTGCTGAGCGGGAAAACGTACCCCCGCACAGATACGCAGTATTTT. It codes for CASSLLSGKTYPRTDTQYF.

This clone occurred a few times. The rearrangement joins TRBV29-1 to TRBJ1-4, with D possibly TRBD1 on 5 matching bases. The CDR3 loop spans 12 amino acids. V lost 7 bases, J lost 1 base, and 7 bases lay in between. The V gene's germline CDR1 is SQVTM and CDR2 ANQGSEA. The CDR3 DNA is TGCAGCGCCAGGGAAACTAATGAAAAACTGTTTTTT. Amino acid sequence: CSARETNEKLFF.

There are a few counts of this clone. The rearrangement links TRBV29-1 to TRBJ2-5, with a tentative D call TRBD2 (6 bases). Germline loops: CDR1 SQVTM, CDR2 ANQGSEA. Trimming removed 4 bases at V and 5 bases at J, with 14 bases between. The CDR3 spans 13 residues. The CDR3 sequence is CSVAGARGETQYF. In nucleotides, the CDR3 is TGCAGCGTTGCGGGTGCCCGGGGGGAGACCCAGTACTTC.

This clone showed up just a few times. This chain joins TRBV25-1 and TRBJ1-1; D possibly corresponds to TRBD1 (5 bases). V gave up 8 bases and J gave up 4 bases, with 11 bases separating them. CDR3 size: 12 residues. Germline V gene data show CDR1 as MGHDK and CDR2 as SYGVNS. This CDR3 reads CASGAGGTEAFF. The CDR3 coding sequence is TGTGCCAGCGGGGCCGGGGGCACTGAAGCTTTCTTT.

This clone was detected only a few times. The gene calls are TRBV5-4 and TRBJ1-1; no definite D call. Trimming took off 0 bases at V and 4 bases at J, with 13 bases between the two ends. Germline V gene sequence: CDR1 SGHNT, CDR2 YYREEE (reference sequence). This CDR3 comprises 15 residues. CDR3 sequence (DNA): TGTGCCAGCAGCTTGGAAGAGGGCGCGAGCACTGAAGCTTTCTTT. This sequence encodes CASSLEEGASTEAFF.

This chain uses TRBV23-1 with TRBJ2-7, with 7 bases identical to TRBD1. Being an ORF, TRBV23-1 has a function that is uncertain. CDR3 length: 19 amino acids. V shed 4 bases, J shed 3 bases, and the junction held 21 bases outside the gene matches. CDR3 in DNA: TGCGCCAGCAGTCTTAAACAGGGGAAACCGCAACGTCCCCACTACGAGCAGTACTTC. Protein: CASSLKQGKPQRPHYEQYF.